These 6 T cell receptor beta chains were all obtained from the same sample, sequenced in a study of blood T cells in healthy people across ages (dated by TCRdb to about 2015). Library construction relied on 5' RACE. The sample was run on an Illumina HiSeq 2500. The second PCR ran for roughly 7 to 11 cycles and used a J-beta primer mix along with a sample-barcoded 5' primer. TCRdb reprocessing: public reads trimmed at Q25 with fastp, clones called with MiXCR, in-frame beta chains kept. Each entry is one CDR3 protein sequence, shown with its most common DNA and genes. In this sample the table shows 1.5 million or so distinct CDR3 sequences, roughly 43% of which occur a single time. About 4.1% of the sample is held by the ten biggest clonotypes. Source material: blood. The receptors originated from a woman younger than 35 in good health.

This clonotype was recorded a few times. This rearrangement joins TRBV4-3 to TRBJ1-2; D unclear. CDR1 is LGHNA and CDR2 is YSLEER in the germline V gene. V was pared by 5 bases and J by 6 bases, with 13 bases between. The CDR3 consists of 13 residues. The CDR3 DNA reads as TGCGCCAGCAGCAAAAGGGTAGACCATGGCTACACCTTC. Translating it yields CASSKRVDHGYTF.

This clonotype showed up many times. The J gene is TRBJ2-6, the V gene TRBV18; maybe TRBD1 (6 bases). This CDR3 contains 15 residues. V lost 2 bases to trimming and J lost 2 bases, with 7 bases between them. CDR1 is KGHSH and CDR2 is LQKENI in the germline V gene. CDR3 sequence reads: CASSPGTTGANVLTF. The CDR3 DNA sequence: TGTGCCAGCTCACCAGGGACAACTGGGGCCAACGTCCTGACTTTC.

A few counts support this clonotype. The chain uses TRBV13 and TRBJ2-1; D remains ambiguous. CDR1 and CDR2 from the germline V gene are PRHDT and FYEKMQ (reference sequence). The CDR3 totals 14 residues. The germline V and J ends were trimmed by 3 bases and 4 bases, with 10 bases remaining between them. The CDR3: CASSLRTSYNEQFF. The DNA of the CDR3 is TGTGCCAGCAGCTTGAGGACCTCTTACAATGAGCAGTTCTTC.

The V call is TRBV4-3, the J call TRBJ1-2; D perhaps matches TRBD1 (5 bases). This CDR3 spans 13 amino acids. The ends were cut back, 3 bases at V and 7 bases at J, with 12 bases in the middle. Looked up from germline, CDR1 is LGHNA and CDR2 is YSLEER. CDR3 sequence (DNA): TGCGCCAGCAGCCACCCCGTGGGGGGTGGCTACACCTTC. Residues: CASSHPVGGGYTF.

This clonotype occurred a few times. This chain links TRBV7-2 with TRBJ2-1; 9 bases align to TRBD1. The CDR3 length is 16 residues. CDR1 is SGHTA and CDR2 is FQGNSA in the germline V gene. Trimming at V came to 3 bases and at J to 2 bases, leaving 5 bases not matched to a gene. CDR3 sequence reads: CASSFAGTGTYNEQFF. The DNA for the CDR3 is TGTGCCAGCAGCTTTGCCGGGACAGGGACCTACAATGAGCAGTTCTTC.

The CDR3 is CASSLRTGRGYEQYF. The CDR3 region has the DNA TGTGCCAGCAGCCTCCGGACAGGGCGTGGATACGAGCAGTACTTC. This chain joins TRBV3-1 and TRBJ2-7; 8 bases match TRBD1. Germline loops: CDR1 LGHDT, CDR2 YNNKEL (reference sequence). V lost 4 bases and J lost 4; bases outside the gene matches: 9. The CDR3 contains 15 residues.